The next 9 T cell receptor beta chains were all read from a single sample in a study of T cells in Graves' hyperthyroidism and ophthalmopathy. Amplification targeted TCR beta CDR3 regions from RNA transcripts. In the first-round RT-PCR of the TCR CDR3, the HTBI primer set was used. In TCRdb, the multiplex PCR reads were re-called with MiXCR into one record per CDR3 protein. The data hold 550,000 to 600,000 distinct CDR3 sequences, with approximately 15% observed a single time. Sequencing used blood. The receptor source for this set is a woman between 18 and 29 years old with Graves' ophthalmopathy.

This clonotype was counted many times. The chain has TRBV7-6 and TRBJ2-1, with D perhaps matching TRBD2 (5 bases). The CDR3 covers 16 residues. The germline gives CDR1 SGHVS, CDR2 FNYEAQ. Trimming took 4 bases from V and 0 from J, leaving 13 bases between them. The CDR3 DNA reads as TGTGCCAGCAGCTCTAGGAGGACGGCCTCCTACAATGAGCAGTTCTTC. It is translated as CASSSRRTASYNEQFF. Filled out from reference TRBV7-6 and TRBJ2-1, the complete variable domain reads GAGVSQSPRYKVTKRGQDVALRCDPISGHVSLYWYRQALGQGPEFLTYFNYEAQQDKSGLPNDRFSAERPEGSISTLTIQRTEQRDSAMYRCASSSRRTASYNEQFFGPGTRLTVL.

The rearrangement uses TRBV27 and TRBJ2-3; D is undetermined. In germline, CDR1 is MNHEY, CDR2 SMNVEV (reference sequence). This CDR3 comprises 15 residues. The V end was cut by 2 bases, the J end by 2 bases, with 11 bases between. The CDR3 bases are TGTGCCAGCAGTTTAATGGGTTTAGACACAGATACGCAGTATTTT. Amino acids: CASSLMGLDTDTQYF.

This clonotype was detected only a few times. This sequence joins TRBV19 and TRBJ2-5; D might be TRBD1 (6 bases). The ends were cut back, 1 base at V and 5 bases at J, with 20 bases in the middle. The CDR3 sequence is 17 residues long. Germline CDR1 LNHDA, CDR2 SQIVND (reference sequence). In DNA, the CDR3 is TGTGCCAGTAGTATAGGAGCCCTGGGGGCAGGGTTGGAGACCCAGTACTTC. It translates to CASSIGALGAGLETQYF.

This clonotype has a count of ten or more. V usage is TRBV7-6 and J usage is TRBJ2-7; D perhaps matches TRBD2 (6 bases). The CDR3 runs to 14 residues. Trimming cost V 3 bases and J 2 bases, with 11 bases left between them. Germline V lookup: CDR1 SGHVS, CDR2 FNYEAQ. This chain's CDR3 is CASSLGGSAYEQYF. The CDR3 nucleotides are TGTGCCAGCAGCTTGGGGGGTTCCGCCTACGAGCAGTACTTC. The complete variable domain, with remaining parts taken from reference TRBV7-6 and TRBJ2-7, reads GAGVSQSPRYKVTKRGQDVALRCDPISGHVSLYWYRQALGQGPEFLTYFNYEAQQDKSGLPNDRFSAERPEGSISTLTIQRTEQRDSAMYRCASSLGGSAYEQYFGPGTRLTVT.

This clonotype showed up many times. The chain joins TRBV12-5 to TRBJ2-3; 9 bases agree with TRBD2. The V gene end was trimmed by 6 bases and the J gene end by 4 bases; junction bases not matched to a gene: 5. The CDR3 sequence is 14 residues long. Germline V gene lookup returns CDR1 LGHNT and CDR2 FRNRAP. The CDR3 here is CASGSAGGADTQYF. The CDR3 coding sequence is TGTGCTAGTGGATCAGCGGGAGGAGCAGATACGCAGTATTTT.

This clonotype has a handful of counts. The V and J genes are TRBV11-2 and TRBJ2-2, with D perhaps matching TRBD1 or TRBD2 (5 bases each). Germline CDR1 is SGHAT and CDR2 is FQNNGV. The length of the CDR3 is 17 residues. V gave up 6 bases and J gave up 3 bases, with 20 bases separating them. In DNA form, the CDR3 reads TGTGCCAGCAGGGCCCTGAGGGGAGCTACCTACACCGGGGAGCTGTTTTTT. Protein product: CASRALRGATYTGELFF.

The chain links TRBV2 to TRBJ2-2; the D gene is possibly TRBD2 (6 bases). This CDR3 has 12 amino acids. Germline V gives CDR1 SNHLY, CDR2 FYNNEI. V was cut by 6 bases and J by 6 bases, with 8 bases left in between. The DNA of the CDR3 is TGTGCCAGCAGGGAGGGCCCCGGGGAGCTGTTTTTT. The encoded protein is CASREGPGELFF.

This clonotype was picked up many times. In nucleotides, the CDR3 is TGTGCCATCAGTGCCAGGACTAGCGGGAGCCAAGAGACCCAGTACTTC. Amino acid sequence: CAISARTSGSQETQYF. V and J are TRBV10-3 and TRBJ2-5; 13 positions agree with TRBD2. J gave up 1 base and V 4 bases, and 3 bases lay outside the gene matches. The length of the CDR3 is 16 residues. Germline V CDR1 and CDR2: ENHRY, SYGVKD.

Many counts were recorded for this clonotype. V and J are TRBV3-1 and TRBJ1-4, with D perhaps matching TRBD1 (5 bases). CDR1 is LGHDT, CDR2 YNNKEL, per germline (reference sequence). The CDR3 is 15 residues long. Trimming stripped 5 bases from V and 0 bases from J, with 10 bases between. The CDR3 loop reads CASSYRTPTNEKLFF. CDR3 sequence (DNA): TGTGCCAGCAGCTACCGGACACCAACTAATGAAAAACTGTTTTTT.